This TCR beta chain was retrieved from a study of cytomegalovirus exposure and HLA in healthy donors. As for the study in general: Early released data comprised some 91 million unique TCRs from HLA-typed donors.

In the PCR, 60 Vbeta and 13 Jbeta primers were used. Measured with immunoSEQ multiplex PCR; TCRdb has only the in-frame clones, and not every one. The table shows 75,000 to 90,000 clones, with roughly four fifths occurring only once. The CDR3 covers 16 residues. Germline V gene lookup returns CDR1 SGHAT and CDR2 FQNNGV. The J segment lost 6 bases and the V segment lost 2 bases, leaving 10 bases of the junction unmatched. Sequenced sample: PBMCs. V and J are TRBV11-2 and TRBJ2-3, with TRBD2 matching 8 bases. This sequence was found in a middle-aged man in good health and CMV-seronegative. The CDR3 sequence is CASSLWRGAGVDTQYF. The CDR3 nucleotides read TGTGCCAGCAGCTTATGGCGGGGAGCGGGAGTCGATACGCAGTATTTT.